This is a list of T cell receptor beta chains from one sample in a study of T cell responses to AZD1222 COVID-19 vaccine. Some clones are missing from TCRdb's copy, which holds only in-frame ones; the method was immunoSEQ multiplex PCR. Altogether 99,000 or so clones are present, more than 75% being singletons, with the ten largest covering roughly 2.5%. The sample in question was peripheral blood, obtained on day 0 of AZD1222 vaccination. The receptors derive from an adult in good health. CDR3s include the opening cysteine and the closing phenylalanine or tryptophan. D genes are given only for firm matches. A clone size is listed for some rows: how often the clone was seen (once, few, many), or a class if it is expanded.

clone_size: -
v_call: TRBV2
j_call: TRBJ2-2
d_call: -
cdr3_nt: TGTGCCAGCAGTATGGGGGGTATCGGGGAGCTGTTTTTT
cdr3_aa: CASSMGGIGELFF

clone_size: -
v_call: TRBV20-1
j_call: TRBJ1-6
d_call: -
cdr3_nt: TGCAGTGCTAGAGATTACGAGGCCCTCCACTTT
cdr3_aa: CSARDYEALHF

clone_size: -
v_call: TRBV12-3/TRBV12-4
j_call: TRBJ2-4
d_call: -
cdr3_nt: TGTGCCAGCAGTGCCCAGGGGGGTGTCATTCAGTACTTC
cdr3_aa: CASSAQGGVIQYF

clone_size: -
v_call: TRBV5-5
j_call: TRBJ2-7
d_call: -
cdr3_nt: TGTGCCAGCAGCTTGGTAGTGACAGCCTATAACGAGCAGTACTTC
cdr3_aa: CASSLVVTAYNEQYF

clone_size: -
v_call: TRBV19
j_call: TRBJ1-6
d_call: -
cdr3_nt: TGTGCCAGTAGTATAGATCACAGCAATTCACCCCTCCACTTT
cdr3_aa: CASSIDHSNSPLHF

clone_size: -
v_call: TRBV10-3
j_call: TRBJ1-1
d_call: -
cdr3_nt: TGTGCCATCCGTTATACGATGACGGGGAACACTGAAGCTTTCTTT
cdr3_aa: CAIRYTMTGNTEAFF

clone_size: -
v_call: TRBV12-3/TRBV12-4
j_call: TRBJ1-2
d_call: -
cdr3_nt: TGTGCCAGCAGTAAAGGGACGAGCTATGGCTACACCTTC
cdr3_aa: CASSKGTSYGYTF

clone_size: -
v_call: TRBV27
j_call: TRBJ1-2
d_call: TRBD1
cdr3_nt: TGTGCCAGCAGTTCGGACAGGGGCTATGGCTACACCTTC
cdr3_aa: CASSSDRGYGYTF

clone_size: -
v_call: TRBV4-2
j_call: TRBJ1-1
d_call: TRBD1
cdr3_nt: TGTGCCAGCAGCCCCGAGGGACAGGGTCTTACTGAAGCTTTCTTT
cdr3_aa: CASSPEGQGLTEAFF

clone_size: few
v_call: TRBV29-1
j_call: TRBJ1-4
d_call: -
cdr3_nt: TGCAGCGTTGAAGATCTGGGAAGAATCGGAGAAAAACTGTTTTTT
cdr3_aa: CSVEDLGRIGEKLFF

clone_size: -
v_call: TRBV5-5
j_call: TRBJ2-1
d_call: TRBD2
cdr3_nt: TGTGCCAGCAGCCACATTAGCGGGGTGTCCTACAATGAGCAGTTCTTC
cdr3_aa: CASSHISGVSYNEQFF

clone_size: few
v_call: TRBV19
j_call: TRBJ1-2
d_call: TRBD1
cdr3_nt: TGTGCCAGTAGTCGGGCCGGGACAGGATATGGCTACACCTTC
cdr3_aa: CASSRAGTGYGYTF

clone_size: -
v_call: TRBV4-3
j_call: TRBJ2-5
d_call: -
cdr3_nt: TGCGCCAGCAGCCAAGATTTTCTGGGGACACATCAAGAGACCCAGTACTTC
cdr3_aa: CASSQDFLGTHQETQYF

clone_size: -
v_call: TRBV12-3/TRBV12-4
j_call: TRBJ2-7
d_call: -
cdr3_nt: TGTGCCAGCACACCGACGGACTCCTACGAGCAGTACTTC
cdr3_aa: CASTPTDSYEQYF

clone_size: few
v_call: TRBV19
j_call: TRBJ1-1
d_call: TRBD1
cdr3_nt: TGTGCCAGTAGTACTCGACAGGGGTACACTGAAGCTTTCTTT
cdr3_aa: CASSTRQGYTEAFF

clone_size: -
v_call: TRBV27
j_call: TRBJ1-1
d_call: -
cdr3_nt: TGTGCCAGCAGGCCCTTTTTGCCGGGTATTGAAGCTTTCTTT
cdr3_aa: CASRPFLPGIEAFF

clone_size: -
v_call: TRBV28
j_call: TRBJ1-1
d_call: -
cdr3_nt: TGTGCCAGCAGCCCCGGAACGAGGGGCAGGAGCACTGAAGCTTTCTTT
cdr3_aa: CASSPGTRGRSTEAFF

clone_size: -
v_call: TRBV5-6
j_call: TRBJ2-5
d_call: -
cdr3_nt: TGTGCCAGCAGTTCGGCCCCTGAGACCCAGTACTTC
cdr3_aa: CASSSAPETQYF

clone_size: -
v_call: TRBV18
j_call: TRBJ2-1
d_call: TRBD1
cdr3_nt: TGTGCCAGCTCAAAGGGACAGGGGGCGAACAATGAGCAGTTCTTC
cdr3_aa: CASSKGQGANNEQFF

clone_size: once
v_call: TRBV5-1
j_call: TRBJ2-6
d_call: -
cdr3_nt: TGCGCCAGCAGCCCCAATTTGGGCAACTCTGGGGCCAACGTCCTGACTTTC
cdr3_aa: CASSPNLGNSGANVLTF

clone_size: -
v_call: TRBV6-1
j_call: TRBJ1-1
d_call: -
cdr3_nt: TGTGCCAGCACTGAGACAGTGAACACTGAAGCTTTCTTT
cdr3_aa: CASTETVNTEAFF

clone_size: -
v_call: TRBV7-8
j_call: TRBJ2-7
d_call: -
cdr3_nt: TGTGCCAGCAGCCTCGGGCCATCCTACGAGCAGTACTTC
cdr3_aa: CASSLGPSYEQYF

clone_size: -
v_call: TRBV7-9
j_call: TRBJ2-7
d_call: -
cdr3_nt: TGTGCCAGCAGCTTAAAAGGCCGGGGGGAGCAGTACTTC
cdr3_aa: CASSLKGRGEQYF

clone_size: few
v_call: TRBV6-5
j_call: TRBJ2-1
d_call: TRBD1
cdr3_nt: TGTGCCAGCACCCTAGTAAATCGGGACAGGCAGTTCTTC
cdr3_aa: CASTLVNRDRQFF

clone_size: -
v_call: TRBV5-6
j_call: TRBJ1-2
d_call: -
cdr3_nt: TGTGCCAGCAGCTTGGGGCAGCGGACGAACTATGGCTACACCTTC
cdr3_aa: CASSLGQRTNYGYTF

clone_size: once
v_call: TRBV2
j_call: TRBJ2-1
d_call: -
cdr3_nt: TGTGCCAGCAGTGTAGTCAGGGATGTGAATGAGCAGTTCTTC
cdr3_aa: CASSVVRDVNEQFF